Presented here are 14 T cell receptor beta chains from one specimen sequenced in a study of control samples from healthy donors and cancer patients. Generated by immunoSEQ multiplex PCR, the TCRdb table keeps only in-frame clones and is missing some. The table records more than 95,000 clones, roughly 92% of them present only once. The source material was PBMCs. All receptors come from an elderly man with head and neck cancer.

The chain uses TRBV6-6 and TRBJ2-7; possibly TRBD1 or TRBD2 for D (5 bases each). The CDR3 has 14 residues. Trimming removed 7 bases at V and 2 bases at J, with 15 bases between. Germline V gene sequence: CDR1 MNHNY, CDR2 SVGAGI (reference sequence). CDR3 region: CASTHGDGTYEQYF. The DNA for the CDR3 is TGTGCCAGCACCCACGGGGACGGTACCTACGAGCAGTACTTC.

V gene TRBV6-6 combines with J gene TRBJ2-7; D gene unclear. V dropped 1 base and J dropped 3 bases, with 1 base sitting between them. CDR1 and CDR2 from the germline V gene are MNHNY and SVGAGI (reference sequence). There are 11 residues in the CDR3. The CDR3, as DNA: TGTGCCAGCAGTTACTACTACGAGCAGTACTTC. This gives the protein CASSYYYEQYF.

The V call is TRBV5-1, the J call TRBJ1-1; no firm D call. Trimming left V 3 bases short and J 2 bases short, with 8 bases between. The germline gives CDR1 SGHRS, CDR2 YFSETQ. The CDR3 sequence is 13 residues long. CDR3: CASSSDGNTEAFF. The CDR3 bases are TGCGCCAGCAGCTCCGACGGTAACACTGAAGCTTTCTTT. Full variable domain (outside the CDR3, taken from reference TRBV5-1 and TRBJ1-1): KAGVTQTPRYLIKTRGQQVTLSCSPISGHRSVSWYQQTPGQGLQFLFEYFSETQRNKGNFPGRFSGRQFSNSRSEMNVSTLELGDSALYLCASSSDGNTEAFFGQGTRLTVV.

The gene calls are TRBV4-3 and TRBJ2-3; 11 bases are shared with TRBD2. Germline values: CDR1 LGHNA, CDR2 YSLEER. V lost 3 bases, J lost 1 base, and 3 bases stayed unmatched. CDR3 length: 16 residues. The CDR3 DNA follows: TGCGCCAGCAGCCAGGAGGGACTAGCGGGCACAGATACGCAGTATTTT. As protein: CASSQEGLAGTDTQYF.

The chain employs TRBV6-5 and TRBJ1-5; 8 bases are a match to TRBD1. The ends lost 10 bases at V and 5 bases at J; junction bases unmatched: 7. Germline CDR1 and CDR2: MNHEY and SVGAGI. CDR3 length: 13 amino acids. CDR3 bases: TGTGCCACCTTTTGGACAGGGCATCAGCCCCAGCATTTT. Protein sequence: CATFWTGHQPQHF.

The chain links TRBV27 to TRBJ1-2; D is unclear. The CDR3 has 14 residues. Trimming took off 2 bases at V and 5 bases at J, with 12 bases between the two ends. CDR1 and CDR2 (germline): MNHEY, SMNVEV (reference sequence). The CDR3 bases are TGTGCCAGCAGTTTAGGAGGGTCAAGTTATGGCTACACCTTC. It translates to CASSLGGSSYGYTF.

The gene calls are TRBV5-6 and TRBJ2-1, with TRBD2 matching 9 bases. V lost 1 base and J lost 5; bases outside the gene matches: 7. There are 16 residues in the CDR3. CDR1 and CDR2 (germline): SGHDT, YYEEEE. The CDR3 reads CASSLFRGGADNEQFF. For the CDR3, the DNA is TGTGCCAGCAGCTTGTTTCGCGGGGGGGCCGACAATGAGCAGTTCTTC. Complete variable domain (other parts from reference TRBV5-6 and TRBJ2-1): DAGVTQSPTHLIKTRGQQVTLRCSPKSGHDTVSWYQQALGQGPQFIFQYYEEEERQRGNFPDRFSGHQFPNYSSELNVNALLLGDSALYLCASSLFRGGADNEQFFGPGTRLTVL.

This chain links TRBV7-2 with TRBJ2-7; D ambiguous. Trimming took 2 bases from V and 3 from J, leaving 11 bases between them. The germline V gene has CDR1 SGHTA and CDR2 FQGNSA. The CDR3 has 14 residues. CDR3 nucleotides: TGTGCCAGCAGCTTACCCCAAGGCAGCTACGAGCAGTACTTC. It encodes CASSLPQGSYEQYF.

The chain combines TRBV19 with TRBJ1-4; 8 bases line up with TRBD1. CDR1 is LNHDA, CDR2 SQIVND, per germline (reference sequence). After removal of 3 bases from V and 7 bases from J, the junction contained 10 bases not matched to a gene. The CDR3 has 16 residues. This CDR3 reads CASSIFGGTGVEKLFF. The CDR3 region has the DNA TGTGCCAGTAGTATTTTTGGGGGGACAGGTGTTGAAAAACTGTTTTTT.

The chain uses TRBV6-6 and TRBJ2-2; D uncertain. V was trimmed by 4 bases and J by 0 bases, leaving 0 bases between them. The germline V gene has CDR1 MNHNY and CDR2 SVGAGI (reference sequence). The CDR3 has 12 residues. The DNA of the CDR3 is TGTGCCAGCAGTTCGAACACCGGGGAGCTGTTTTTT. It codes for CASSSNTGELFF.

The chain has TRBV5-1 and TRBJ2-3; perhaps TRBD2 as D (7 bases). This CDR3 has 15 residues. The germline V and J ends were trimmed by 5 bases and 0 bases, with 13 bases remaining between them. From germline, CDR1 is SGHRS and CDR2 YFSETQ. The CDR3 DNA is TGCGCCAGCAGATCGGGGGGCGCTAGCACAGATACGCAGTATTTT. It specifies CASRSGGASTDTQYF.

V and J are TRBV19 and TRBJ2-1, with 12 bases lining up with TRBD1. The CDR3 runs 14 residues. V was clipped by 4 bases and J by 8 bases; unmatched bases: 3. Germline V CDR1 and CDR2: LNHDA, SQIVND (reference sequence). The DNA of the CDR3 is TGTGCCAGTAGTAGGGACAGGGGGCAGTATGAGCAGTTCTTC. This gives the protein CASSRDRGQYEQFF.

The gene calls are TRBV10-3 and TRBJ2-7, with D possibly TRBD2 on 5 matching bases. With 3 bases removed from V and 6 bases from J, the gap between germline ends came to 18 bases. Germline loops: CDR1 ENHRY, CDR2 SYGVKD. The length of the CDR3 is 15 residues. As DNA, the CDR3 is TGTGCCATCAGTGAAGCAGGAGGACCCACTTCCGAGCAGTACTTC. It encodes CAISEAGGPTSEQYF.

The chain carries TRBV4-1 and TRBJ2-3; 7 positions agree with TRBD2. V shed 4 bases, J shed 7 bases, and the junction held 8 bases outside the gene matches. The germline gives CDR1 MGHRA, CDR2 YSYEKL. The CDR3 has 14 residues. Here the CDR3 reads CASSPQTSSHTQYF. CDR3 sequence (DNA): TGCGCCAGCAGCCCGCAGACTAGCTCACATACGCAGTATTTT.